There are many counts of the clone carrying this T cell receptor beta chain. Antigen specificity is unknown. Using RNA template, CDR3s of TCR alpha and beta were amplified with iRepertoire arm-PCR. TCRdb passed the multiplex PCR reads through MiXCR, listing each CDR3 protein once. The table shows 300,000 to 450,000 distinct CDR3 sequences, with 41% occurring only once. The source of the sample is a study of glioma-infiltrating T cells. Study-wide background: WHO grade II oligodendrogliomas or astrocytomas, plus non-recurrent WHO grade IV glioblastomas, were sampled. Study-wide results and limits: Shared blood CDR3 signature motifs marked patients with low tissue-blood divergence. Gliomas, especially low-grade, showed above-expected tissue-blood divergence; non-neoplastic patients showed below. CDR3 overlap between tissue and blood was very small.

The germline gives CDR1 MNHEY, CDR2 SMNVEV (reference sequence). V lost 3 bases and J 9 bases, leaving 12 bases between the germline ends. The CDR3 is 13 amino acids. The sequence was obtained from a human donor with low-grade glioma or glioblastoma, undergoing nonglioma brain surgery, or in good health (not recorded which). The sample consisted of glioma tissue, nonneoplastic brain tissue, or PBMCs (not recorded which). The chain carries TRBV27 and TRBJ1-5; the D gene is possibly TRBD1 (6 bases). This CDR3 reads CASSFGGARPQHF. The CDR3 DNA sequence: TGTGCCAGCAGTTTCGGGGGGGCGCGGCCCCAGCATTTT.